Below, one TCR beta chain is given with its context. Its target is not known. Amplification targeted TCR beta CDR3 regions from RNA transcripts. Carried out on the TCR CDR3, a first-round RT-PCR used the HTBI primer set. MiXCR, run by TCRdb on the multiplex PCR reads, gives a single entry per CDR3 protein. The sample includes about 560,000 distinct CDR3 sequences, 16% of them seen just once. The record originates from a study of T cells in Graves' hyperthyroidism and ophthalmopathy. Trimming stripped 5 bases from V and 7 bases from J, with 9 bases between. The germline V gene encodes CDR1 MNHEY and CDR2 SMNVEV (reference sequence). The CDR3 extends over 12 amino acids. Study outcomes and limitations: Onset of ophthalmopathy came a median approximately 6.5 months after the model predicted it.

Among the patients, aged 18 to 65, hyperthyroidism was newly diagnosed and had lasted under 2 months. The sample comprised blood. This clonotype was sampled from a woman aged 18-29 years with Graves' hyperthyroidism. The rearrangement links TRBV27 to TRBJ1-5; a possible D gene is TRBD1 (5 bases). The CDR3 DNA reads TGTGCCAGCAGTGCAGGGAGGCAGCCCCAGCATTTT. Translated, it gives CASSAGRQPQHF.